The subject of this entry is one T cell receptor (beta chain). These data come from a study of blood T cell repertoires in COVID-19. Authors' data handling: Amplified reference gene primers provided the basis for estimating nucleated cell counts. TCRdb keeps only in-frame clones here, not all; method: immunoSEQ multiplex PCR. V, J and clone size derive from that table, while D and trimming were established from the DNA sequence. The sample gives 100,000 to 150,000 clones, 75% to 90% of which show up once; 3.2% is in the top ten. Seattle participants joined during active infection and were tracked over time. Germline CDR1 and CDR2: SGHRS and YFSETQ. Trimming took 4 bases from V and 6 from J; bases not matched to a gene: 6. The CDR3 has 16 amino acids.

The source material was peripheral blood. This chain uses TRBV5-1 with TRBJ2-1, with 14 bases identical to TRBD2. The source is a woman of 80 years or more with COVID-19, enrolled during active disease. The CDR3 is CASSPPGTSGSNEQFF. CDR3 bases: TGCGCCAGCAGCCCCCCTGGGACTAGCGGGAGCAATGAGCAGTTCTTC.